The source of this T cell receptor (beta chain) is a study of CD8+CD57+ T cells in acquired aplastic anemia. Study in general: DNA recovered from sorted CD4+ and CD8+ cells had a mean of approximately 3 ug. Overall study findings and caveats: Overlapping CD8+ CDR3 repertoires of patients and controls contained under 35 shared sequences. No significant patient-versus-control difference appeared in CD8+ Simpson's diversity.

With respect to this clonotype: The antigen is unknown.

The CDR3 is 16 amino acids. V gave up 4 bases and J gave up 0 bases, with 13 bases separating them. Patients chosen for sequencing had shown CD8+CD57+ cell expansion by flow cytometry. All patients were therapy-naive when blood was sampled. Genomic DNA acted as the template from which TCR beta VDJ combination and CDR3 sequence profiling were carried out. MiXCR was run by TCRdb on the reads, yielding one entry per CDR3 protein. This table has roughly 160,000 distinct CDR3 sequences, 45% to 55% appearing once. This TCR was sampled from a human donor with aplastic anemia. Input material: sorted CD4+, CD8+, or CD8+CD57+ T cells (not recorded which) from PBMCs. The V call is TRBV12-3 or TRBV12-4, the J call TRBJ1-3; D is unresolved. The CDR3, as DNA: TGTGCCAGCAGTTCATGGTGGTTGAACTCTGGAAACACCATATATTTT. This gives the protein CASSSWWLNSGNTIYF.